This TCR beta chain was obtained from a study of identical twins. Study conclusions and caveats: Weaker excess twin sharing was observed in beta out-of-frame sequences. Memory repertoires showed no such pattern, whereas abundant cord blood beta clonotypes carried fewer insertions.

Germline V gives CDR1 DFQATT, CDR2 SNEGSKA (reference sequence). The V segment lost 4 bases and the J segment 0 bases; nucleotides outside the gene matches: 5. The CDR3 extends over 17 amino acids. Comment on this clonotype: Its antigen remains unknown.

TCRdb fed the 5' RACE reads into MiXCR, producing one record per CDR3 protein. In the table there are 1,800,000 or so distinct CDR3 sequences, about 32% of which are singletons. The chain joins TRBV20-1 to TRBJ2-4, with TRBD2 matching over 14 bases. Sample: cord blood. The origin of this receptor is a newborn girl in good health. The CDR3 sequence: CSAKRLAGGLAKNIQYF. The CDR3 DNA reads as TGCAGTGCTAAAAGACTAGCGGGGGGGTTAGCCAAAAACATTCAGTACTTC.